One sample yielded the 26 T cell receptor beta chains listed below, sequenced in a study of memory CD4+ T cells and cytomegalovirus serostatus. The sort gate was single viable CD3+CD4+CD8-CD45RO+ cells for memory CD4+ T cells. Profiling relied on immunoSEQ multiplex PCR, and the TCRdb table lists in-frame clones only, not all of them. The table includes 45,000 to 65,000 clones, 60% to 80% detected once. The material sequenced was memory CD4+ T cells from blood. The receptors come from an adult in good health and CMV-seronegative.

The rearrangement uses TRBV6-5 and TRBJ1-1; 9 positions match TRBD1. Trimming took 6 bases from V and 1 from J; bases not matched to a gene: 6. The V gene's germline CDR1 is MNHEY and CDR2 SVGAGI. The CDR3 covers 15 residues. The CDR3 reads CASRPGQGRNTEAFF. In DNA form, the CDR3 reads TGTGCCAGCAGACCAGGACAGGGGCGGAACACTGAAGCTTTCTTT.

The chain recombines TRBV5-6 with TRBJ2-1, with TRBD2 matching over 15 bases. The germline CDR1 and CDR2 sequences are SGHDT and YYEEEE. This CDR3 contains 18 residues. J lost 6 bases, V lost 0 bases, and 7 bases had no gene match. In DNA form, the CDR3 reads TGTGCCAGCAGCTTGGTAGTCGGACTAGCGGGGGGGCCCAATGAGCAGTTCTTC. Its translation: CASSLVVGLAGGPNEQFF.

The gene calls are TRBV7-3 and TRBJ1-1, with a possible D match to TRBD1 (5 bases). There are 15 residues in the CDR3. With 1 base removed from V and 4 bases from J, the gap between germline ends came to 13 bases. Looked up from germline, CDR1 is SGHTA and CDR2 is FQGTGA. CDR3 protein: CASSLNALRGTEAFF. DNA of the CDR3: TGTGCCAGCAGCTTAAACGCTCTTAGGGGCACTGAAGCTTTCTTT.

The rearrangement links TRBV29-1 to TRBJ1-2; D might be TRBD1 (6 bases). V lost 3 bases and J lost 8, with 13 bases in between. The CDR3 is 12 amino acids. Germline V gives CDR1 SQVTM, CDR2 ANQGSEA. CDR3 loop: CSVEDRGHGYTF. The CDR3 DNA reads TGCAGCGTTGAGGACAGAGGGCACGGCTACACCTTC.

In DNA, the CDR3 is TGTGCCAGCAGCCTCACGGGGGGCGGGACCTACGAGCAGTACTTC. Translated: CASSLTGGGTYEQYF. The V call is TRBV5-5, the J call TRBJ2-7, with a weak D call TRBD2 (7 bases). CDR3 size: 15 residues. The V end was cut by 4 bases, the J end by 2 bases, with 16 bases between. From germline, CDR1 is SGHKS and CDR2 YYEKEE (reference sequence).

CDR3 in DNA: TGTGCCAGCAGTTTAGGGATTCCACCTAACGAGCAGTACTTC. Its translation: CASSLGIPPNEQYF. The chain combines TRBV27 with TRBJ2-7; no definite D call. This CDR3 comprises 14 residues. Trimming took 2 bases from V and 5 from J, leaving 13 bases between them. The germline gives CDR1 MNHEY, CDR2 SMNVEV (reference sequence).

The chain is built from TRBV19 and TRBJ1-2, with 8 bases lining up with TRBD1. The V segment lost 9 bases and the J segment 5 bases; nucleotides outside the gene matches: 8. Germline-derived CDR1 and CDR2 are LNHDA and SQIVND (reference sequence). The CDR3 covers 13 residues. CDR3 nucleotides: TGTGCCAGCGGAGACAGGGGAGGGTATGGCTACACCTTC. Translating it yields CASGDRGGYGYTF.

The chain carries TRBV7-6 and TRBJ1-1; D not resolved. There are 14 residues in the CDR3. Germline values: CDR1 SGHVS, CDR2 FNYEAQ. V was pared by 4 bases and J by 0 bases, with 9 bases between. The CDR3 is CASSYGLLNTEAFF. The CDR3, as DNA: TGTGCCAGCAGCTATGGGCTGTTGAACACTGAAGCTTTCTTT.

The chain employs TRBV5-1 and TRBJ2-7, with D perhaps matching TRBD2 (7 bases). V lost 0 bases and J lost 4, with 14 bases in between. Germline V gene data show CDR1 as SGHRS and CDR2 as YFSETQ. The CDR3 loop spans 15 amino acids. The DNA of the CDR3 is TGCGCCAGCAGCTTGGGCGGGGGCGCAGGATACGAGCAGTACTTC. It codes for CASSLGGGAGYEQYF. Based on the CDR3 plus reference TRBV5-1 and TRBJ2-7, the full variable domain is KAGVTQTPRYLIKTRGQQVTLSCSPISGHRSVSWYQQTPGQGLQFLFEYFSETQRNKGNFPGRFSGRQFSNSRSEMNVSTLELGDSALYLCASSLGGGAGYEQYFGPGTRLTVT.

V is TRBV28 and J is TRBJ1-2; D may be TRBD1 (5 bases). V was trimmed by 5 bases and J by 6 bases, leaving 19 bases between them. The germline CDR1 and CDR2 sequences are MDHEN and SYDVKM. This CDR3 has 15 residues. In DNA form, the CDR3 reads TGTGCCAGCAGTCCTCCGCGGGGCTCGGCGGATGGCTACACCTTC. It encodes CASSPPRGSADGYTF.

Concerning this clone itself: The junction shows a germline mismatch at one end, possibly a read error. The V call is TRBV28, the J call TRBJ1-1; D ambiguous. This CDR3 spans 12 amino acids. From germline, CDR1 is MDHEN and CDR2 SYDVKM. CDR3 DNA sequence: TGTACCAGCAGTTTGCCCCGGACTGAAGCTTTCTTT. Residues: CTSSLPRTEAFF.

This clone has just a few counts. As DNA, the CDR3 is TGTGCCAGCAGTCGGACAGGGGTTGTAAGCACTGAAGCTTTCTTT. Protein sequence: CASSRTGVVSTEAFF. This chain links TRBV11-2 with TRBJ1-1; 9 positions match TRBD1. The CDR3 length is 15 residues. V was pared by 6 bases and J by 4 bases, with 9 bases of the junction left unmatched. Per germline, CDR1 SGHAT and CDR2 FQNNGV.

The gene calls are TRBV11-2 and TRBJ2-7, with D perhaps matching TRBD1 or TRBD2 (5 bases each). CDR3 length: 15 amino acids. V gave up 2 bases and J gave up 6 bases, with 17 bases separating them. From germline, CDR1 is SGHAT and CDR2 FQNNGV. Here the CDR3 DNA reads TGTGCCAGCAGCTTACTCGGGGCGGCCTCAGGCGAGCAGTACTTC. It translates to CASSLLGAASGEQYF.

The genes are TRBV5-1 and TRBJ2-7, with D tentatively TRBD2 (5 bases). Germline V gene lookup returns CDR1 SGHRS and CDR2 YFSETQ. Deletions cut 3 bases from V and 0 bases from J, with 10 bases between. The CDR3 is 14 amino acids. CDR3 DNA: TGCGCCAGCAGCTCCGACGGAGGCTCCTACGAGCAGTACTTC. This encodes CASSSDGGSYEQYF.

This chain uses TRBV10-3 with TRBJ1-6, with no clear D. Trimming shortened V by 0 bases and J by 9 bases, and 9 bases separated the two germline ends. The V gene's germline CDR1 is ENHRY and CDR2 SYGVKD. There are 14 residues in the CDR3. The CDR3 sequence is CAISESGRTSPLHF. CDR3 coding DNA: TGTGCCATCAGTGAGTCAGGGAGGACTTCACCCCTCCACTTT.

CDR3 sequence reads: CASSPTLRAAGGYTF. DNA of the CDR3: TGTGCCAGCAGCCCGACTCTACGGGCCGCGGGGGGCTACACCTTC. This rearrangement joins TRBV7-2 to TRBJ1-2; unclear D gene. The CDR3 has 15 residues. Germline assignment: CDR1 SGHTA and CDR2 FQGNSA. The ends were cut back, 5 bases at V and 8 bases at J, with 21 bases in the middle.

Relative to its sample, this clone is medium-sized (0.01 to 0.1%). V gene TRBV25-1 combines with J gene TRBJ2-1, with D uncertain. V lost 3 bases and J lost 9, with 6 bases in between. The CDR3 loop spans 11 amino acids. CDR1 is MGHDK, CDR2 SYGVNS, per germline. The CDR3 region is CASSEFFEQFF. CDR3 in DNA: TGTGCCAGCAGTGAGTTCTTTGAGCAGTTCTTC.

Concerning this clone itself: One end of the junction is discordant with germline, which a read error may explain. The genes are TRBV7-2 and TRBJ2-7, with 7 bases aligning to TRBD2. The CDR3 extends over 15 amino acids. Germline lookup yields CDR1 SGHTA and CDR2 FQGNSA. The CDR3 spells CRPPAPGGRNYEQYF. The CDR3 DNA reads as TGCCGACCCCCCGCCCCGGGGGGTCGAAACTACGAGCAGTACTTC.

V and J are TRBV9 and TRBJ1-3; 11 positions agree with TRBD1. The CDR3 has 18 amino acids. Germline V gene lookup returns CDR1 SGDLS and CDR2 YYNGEE. V trimming: 4 bases; J trimming: 4 bases; junction bases outside the gene matches: 13. Here the CDR3 reads CASSPTPGGTGGGNTIYF. Here the CDR3 DNA reads TGTGCCAGCAGCCCCACGCCTGGGGGGACAGGGGGGGGAAACACCATATATTTT.

V and J are TRBV27 and TRBJ2-2; D gene ambiguous. Germline V gene sequence: CDR1 MNHEY, CDR2 SMNVEV (reference sequence). Trimming cost V 6 bases and J 1 base, with 12 bases left between them. CDR3 length: 15 amino acids. The DNA for the CDR3 is TGTGCCAGCAGACGACAAGCAAAGAACACCGGGGAGCTGTTTTTT. This encodes CASRRQAKNTGELFF.

The chain uses TRBV11-2 and TRBJ2-5, with D perhaps TRBD1 (6 bases). The CDR3 length is 17 residues. V was trimmed by 0 bases and J by 5 bases, leaving 19 bases between them. Germline V gives CDR1 SGHAT, CDR2 FQNNGV. This chain's CDR3 is CASSLDPPGSQGETQYF. In DNA form, the CDR3 reads TGTGCCAGCAGCTTAGACCCCCCGGGCAGCCAGGGGGAGACCCAGTACTTC. Full variable domain (remainder filled in from reference TRBV11-2 and TRBJ2-5): EAGVAQSPRYKIIEKRQSVAFWCNPISGHATLYWYQQILGQGPKLLIQFQNNGVVDDSQLPKDRFSAERLKGVDSTLKIQPAKLEDSAVYLCASSLDPPGSQGETQYFGPGTRLLVL.

V is TRBV2 and J is TRBJ1-5; D possibly corresponds to TRBD1 (6 bases). This CDR3 comprises 12 residues. Germline V gene data show CDR1 as SNHLY and CDR2 as FYNNEI. The V end was cut by 11 bases, the J end by 4 bases, with 12 bases between. CDR3 protein: CAGRTDNQPQHF. CDR3 bases: TGTGCCGGAAGGACAGATAATCAGCCCCAGCATTTT. Drawing the rest from reference TRBV2 and TRBJ1-5, the complete variable domain is EPEVTQTPSHQVTQMGQEVILRCVPISNHLYFYWYRQILGQKVEFLVSFYNNEISEKSEIFDDQFSVERPDGSNFTLKIRSTKLEDSAMYFCAGRTDNQPQHFGDGTRLSIL.

The CDR3: CASSIPPNYGYTF. In nucleotides, the CDR3 is TGTGCCAGTAGTATACCGCCGAACTATGGCTACACCTTC. The chain couples TRBV19 to TRBJ1-2, with D uncertain. V was pared by 2 bases and J by 2 bases, with 6 bases between. This CDR3 comprises 13 residues. Germline-derived CDR1 and CDR2 are LNHDA and SQIVND (reference sequence).

In its sample, this clone was seen once. The rearrangement joins TRBV6-1 to TRBJ1-2, with a tentative D call TRBD1 (6 bases). The length of the CDR3 is 15 residues. Trimming cost V 4 bases and J 0 bases, with 12 bases left between them. Germline-derived CDR1 and CDR2 are MNHNS and SASEGT. CDR3 residues: CASSGGGWANYGYTF. The CDR3 bases are TGTGCCAGCAGTGGAGGGGGGTGGGCTAACTATGGCTACACCTTC.

The V call is TRBV30, the J call TRBJ2-7; D not certain. Trimming cost V 4 bases and J 2 bases, with 15 bases left between them. CDR3 length: 14 amino acids. Per the germline V gene, CDR1 is GTSNPN and CDR2 is SVGIG (reference sequence). The CDR3 coding sequence is TGTGCCTGGACCAGGTCAGGCCCCACCTACGAGCAGTACTTC. Translating gives CAWTRSGPTYEQYF.

The rearrangement joins TRBV6-1 to TRBJ1-6, with D hard to call. This CDR3 contains 13 residues. Germline assignment: CDR1 MNHNS and CDR2 SASEGT. V was pared by 0 bases and J by 16 bases, with 13 bases between. This chain's CDR3 is CASSEALRLTLHF. The CDR3 DNA follows: TGTGCCAGCAGTGAAGCGCTGAGACTTACTCTCCACTTT.